Each of the 25 T cell receptor beta chains below was sequenced from the same sample in a study of blood T cell repertoires in COVID-19. Assay: immunoSEQ multiplex PCR; the TCRdb copy retains only in-frame clones and omits some. Counted here are around 260,000 clones, about 89% occurring once; the ten biggest clones make up about 9.2%. Sequencing was done on a sample of peripheral blood. These receptors all come from a middle-aged man who had recovered from COVID-19.

V is TRBV4-3 and J is TRBJ2-3, with D possibly being TRBD2 (6 bases). Between the trimmed V and J ends, which lost 0 bases and 4 bases, there was a span of 14 bases. The CDR3 is 16 residues long. Germline lookup yields CDR1 LGHNA and CDR2 YSLEER. This CDR3 is CASSQDRGMGPDTQYF. For the CDR3, the DNA is TGCGCCAGCAGCCAAGATCGGGGGATGGGTCCAGATACGCAGTATTTT.

This chain uses TRBV29-1 with TRBJ2-7; 12 nucleotides match TRBD2. After removal of 0 bases from V and 4 bases from J, the junction contained 7 bases not matched to a gene. The CDR3 extends over 16 amino acids. Germline CDR1 is SQVTM and CDR2 is ANQGSEA. The CDR3: CSVEEALTSGGYEQYF. CDR3 nucleotide sequence: TGCAGCGTTGAAGAGGCGCTGACTAGCGGGGGATACGAGCAGTACTTC.

This sequence joins TRBV5-6 and TRBJ2-7; 9 nucleotides agree with TRBD2. Germline CDR1 reads SGHDT; CDR2 reads YYEEEE. The CDR3 is 15 residues long. The ends lost 0 bases at V and 3 bases at J; junction bases unmatched: 4. This CDR3 is CASSLGAGGHYEQYF. CDR3 bases: TGTGCCAGCAGCTTGGGAGCGGGGGGTCACTACGAGCAGTACTTC. The whole variable domain, filled in from reference TRBV5-6 and TRBJ2-7, reads DAGVTQSPTHLIKTRGQQVTLRCSPKSGHDTVSWYQQALGQGPQFIFQYYEEEERQRGNFPDRFSGHQFPNYSSELNVNALLLGDSALYLCASSLGAGGHYEQYFGPGTRLTVT.

The V call is TRBV5-4, the J call TRBJ2-7; possible D gene TRBD2, 5 bases. V was pared by 5 bases and J by 2 bases, with 11 bases between. The germline gives CDR1 SGHNT, CDR2 YYREEE (reference sequence). This CDR3 comprises 13 residues. Here the CDR3 DNA reads TGTGCCAGCAGTCAAATCGGGACCTACGAGCAGTACTTC. Protein sequence: CASSQIGTYEQYF. Filled out from reference TRBV5-4 and TRBJ2-7, the complete variable domain reads ETGVTQSPTHLIKTRGQQVTLRCSSQSGHNTVSWYQQALGQGPQFIFQYYREEENGRGNFPPRFSGLQFPNYSSELNVNALELDDSALYLCASSQIGTYEQYFGPGTRLTVT.

A few counts support this clone. CDR3 sequence reads: CASSLNTRNEQFF. The CDR3 region has the DNA TGTGCCAGCAGCTTGAATACTCGTAATGAGCAGTTCTTC. This rearrangement joins TRBV7-8 to TRBJ2-1; D ambiguous. CDR1 and CDR2 (germline): SGHVS, FQNEAQ. V was pared by 3 bases and J by 7 bases, with 10 bases between. CDR3 length: 13 amino acids.

The rearrangement joins TRBV7-9 to TRBJ2-3; 7 nucleotides match TRBD1. CDR3 length equals 16 residues. V was clipped by 4 bases and J by 2 bases; unmatched bases: 9. Germline-derived CDR1 and CDR2 are SEHNR and FQNEAQ (reference sequence). CDR3 coding DNA: TGTGCCAGCAGCTCACATGAGAGGGGGCCCACAGATACGCAGTATTTT. This codes for CASSSHERGPTDTQYF.

In its sample, this clone was seen a few times. The J gene is TRBJ2-7, the V gene TRBV7-9, with TRBD2 matching over 7 bases. V lost 1 base, J lost 0 bases, and 3 bases stayed unmatched. Looked up from germline, CDR1 is SEHNR and CDR2 is FQNEAQ (reference sequence). The CDR3 is 15 residues long. The CDR3 DNA follows: TGTGCCAGCAGCTTAGACGGGGGGAGCTCCTACGAGCAGTACTTC. Protein sequence: CASSLDGGSSYEQYF. The full variable domain, rest sourced from reference TRBV7-9 and TRBJ2-7, is DTGVSQNPRHKITKRGQNVTFRCDPISEHNRLYWYRQTLGQGPEFLTYFQNEAQLEKSRLLSDRFSAERPKGSFSTLEIQRTEQGDSAMYLCASSLDGGSSYEQYFGPGTRLTVT.

This chain connects TRBV4-3 to TRBJ2-2, with 9 nucleotides matching TRBD2. Germline loops: CDR1 LGHNA, CDR2 YSLEER. V shed 1 base and J 8 bases; nucleotides not matched to a gene: 8. This CDR3 spans 16 amino acids. This CDR3 is CASSQVASGIRGELFF. In DNA, the CDR3 is TGCGCCAGCAGCCAAGTCGCTAGCGGGATTAGGGGGGAGCTGTTTTTT.

V usage is TRBV5-1 and J usage is TRBJ2-7; 11 bases match TRBD2. Looked up from germline, CDR1 is SGHRS and CDR2 is YFSETQ. This CDR3 contains 17 residues. Unmatched junction bases numbered 7, after V lost 0 bases and J lost 2 bases. The CDR3 bases are TGCGCCAGCAGCTTGGGGCCCGGGACTAGCGGAGCCTACGAGCAGTACTTC. Protein sequence: CASSLGPGTSGAYEQYF.

Turning to this clone: At the DNA level, this CDR3 is encoded by other sequences in the same sample as well. This sequence joins TRBV5-6 and TRBJ1-6; 8 bases line up with TRBD1. V gave up 2 bases and J gave up 3 bases; unmatched junction bases: 1. Germline assignment: CDR1 SGHDT and CDR2 YYEEEE. The CDR3 sequence is 15 residues long. The CDR3 region is CASSLGQGYNSPLHF. CDR3 in DNA: TGTGCCAGCAGCTTAGGACAGGGCTATAATTCACCCCTCCACTTT.

The chain is built from TRBV5-1 and TRBJ2-1; 12 nucleotides match TRBD2. The CDR3 length is 16 residues. J lost 3 bases, V lost 1 base, and 2 bases had no gene match. Germline CDR1 and CDR2: SGHRS and YFSETQ. The CDR3 DNA follows: TGCGCCAGCAGCTTGCTAGCGGGAGGGGGCTACAATGAGCAGTTCTTC. Amino acids: CASSLLAGGGYNEQFF.

J is TRBJ2-7 and V is TRBV10-1; D gene ambiguous. CDR3 length: 13 residues. CDR1 WNHNN and CDR2 SYGVQD come from the germline V gene (reference sequence). Trimming took off 7 bases at V and 5 bases at J, with 15 bases between the two ends. CDR3 in amino acids: CASNNDNLDEQYF. The DNA of the CDR3 is TGCGCCAGCAATAATGACAACCTCGACGAGCAGTACTTC.

The rearrangement links TRBV4-3 to TRBJ2-7; 8 nucleotides match TRBD2. Germline V CDR1 and CDR2: LGHNA, YSLEER. The V and J ends lost 4 bases and 5 bases, in that order; junction bases with no gene match: 7. There are 14 residues in the CDR3. CDR3 sequence reads: CASSLPGGAHEQYF. The CDR3 bases are TGCGCCAGCAGCCTCCCCGGGGGGGCCCACGAGCAGTACTTC.

The chain uses TRBV2 and TRBJ2-7; D is possibly TRBD1 (6 bases). Germline assignment: CDR1 SNHLY and CDR2 FYNNEI. V lost 7 bases to trimming and J lost 0 bases, with 13 bases between them. The CDR3 has 14 amino acids. CDR3 nucleotide sequence: TGTGCCAGCACCGGACAGTTAAGCTCCTACGAGCAGTACTTC. It codes for CASTGQLSSYEQYF.

The gene calls are TRBV19 and TRBJ2-5; 11 positions agree with TRBD2. Germline V gene sequence: CDR1 LNHDA, CDR2 SQIVND (reference sequence). The J segment lost 1 base and the V segment lost 5 bases, leaving 6 bases of the junction unmatched. The CDR3 runs to 16 residues. The CDR3 DNA is TGTGCCAGTAGTCATGGGACTAGCGGCTTCCAAGAGACCCAGTACTTC. Its protein product is CASSHGTSGFQETQYF.

This clone was picked up one time. The CDR3, as DNA: TGTGCCAGCCGGGCGGGTGGGGCCAACGTCCTGACTTTC. Protein sequence: CASRAGGANVLTF. The chain is built from TRBV6-5 and TRBJ2-6; maybe TRBD2 (5 bases). V lost 8 bases to trimming and J lost 3 bases, with 8 bases between them. CDR1 and CDR2 from the germline V gene are MNHEY and SVGAGI. This CDR3 region has 13 residues.

V usage is TRBV6-5 and J usage is TRBJ2-1; 8 bases agree with TRBD2. This CDR3 has 15 amino acids. The trim removed 8 bases at V and 3 bases at J, leaving 9 bases unmatched. Per germline, CDR1 MNHEY and CDR2 SVGAGI. The CDR3 is CASVGGSGNYNEQFF. The CDR3 nucleotides are TGTGCCAGCGTTGGGGGTAGCGGGAACTACAATGAGCAGTTCTTC.

The chain combines TRBV5-1 with TRBJ2-5; D may be TRBD1 (6 bases). This CDR3 comprises 15 residues. The germline V gene encodes CDR1 SGHRS and CDR2 YFSETQ. Trimming removed 4 bases at V and 5 bases at J, with 18 bases between. The CDR3 region is CASSPGTSGAETQYF. The CDR3 DNA reads as TGCGCCAGCAGCCCCGGGACATCCGGGGCGGAGACCCAGTACTTC.

The rearrangement uses TRBV7-6 and TRBJ2-2; TRBD2 might be the D (7 bases). The CDR3 loop spans 15 amino acids. Deletions cut 8 bases from V and 4 bases from J, with 17 bases between. The germline gives CDR1 SGHVS, CDR2 FNYEAQ. DNA of the CDR3: TGTGCCAGCGGCGGGGGCCTATTCCCCACCGGGGAGCTGTTTTTT. Its protein is CASGGGLFPTGELFF.

V and J are TRBV2 and TRBJ2-5; the match to TRBD2 covers 11 bases. The V gene end was trimmed by 6 bases and the J gene end by 4 bases; junction bases not matched to a gene: 10. This CDR3 spans 16 amino acids. CDR1 is SNHLY and CDR2 is FYNNEI in the germline V gene. The CDR3 region is CASRYTSGGERETQYF. DNA for the CDR3: TGTGCCAGCAGGTACACTAGCGGGGGTGAGAGAGAGACCCAGTACTTC.

The chain couples TRBV13 to TRBJ2-7; the match to TRBD2 covers 11 bases. The V segment lost 6 bases and the J segment 5 bases; nucleotides outside the gene matches: 9. Germline V gene sequence: CDR1 PRHDT, CDR2 FYEKMQ (reference sequence). The CDR3 extends over 15 amino acids. The CDR3 protein is CASRRSGRAYHEQYF. CDR3 bases: TGTGCCAGCAGACGTAGCGGGAGGGCCTACCACGAGCAGTACTTC. The full variable domain, in which reference TRBV13 and TRBJ2-7 provide the parts outside the CDR3, is AAGVIQSPRHLIKEKRETATLKCYPIPRHDTVYWYQQGPGQDPQFLISFYEKMQSDKGSIPDRFSAQQFSDYHSELNMSSLELGDSALYFCASRRSGRAYHEQYFGPGTRLTVT.

The rearrangement links TRBV7-9 to TRBJ2-2, with D possibly being TRBD1 (5 bases). The germline V and J ends were trimmed by 5 bases and 2 bases, with 12 bases remaining between them. CDR1 and CDR2 (germline): SEHNR, FQNEAQ (reference sequence). The CDR3 consists of 15 residues. CDR3 protein: CASSPGQINTGELFF. The CDR3 region has the DNA TGTGCCAGCAGCCCCGGACAAATCAACACCGGGGAGCTGTTTTTT.

The chain employs TRBV6-6 and TRBJ1-6; tentative D call: TRBD1 (6 bases). This CDR3 has 14 residues. The V gene's germline CDR1 is MNHNY and CDR2 SVGAGI (reference sequence). The V gene lost 7 bases and the J gene lost 9 bases, with 16 bases spanning the gap. As DNA, the CDR3 is TGTGCCAGCACCTCACAGGGTACGAGTTCACCCCTCCACTTT. Translation gives CASTSQGTSSPLHF.

J is TRBJ2-1 and V is TRBV2; D gene ambiguous. The CDR3 is 14 amino acids. V was trimmed by 7 bases and J by 4 bases, leaving 14 bases between them. The germline gives CDR1 SNHLY, CDR2 FYNNEI. Written as DNA, the CDR3 is TGTGCCAGCAACGTAGACACAGTTTACAATGAGCAGTTCTTC. Translating it yields CASNVDTVYNEQFF.

The chain recombines TRBV30 with TRBJ2-5, with 9 bases aligning to TRBD1. Looked up from germline, CDR1 is GTSNPN and CDR2 is SVGIG (reference sequence). After removal of 4 bases from V and 1 base from J, the junction contained 22 bases not matched to a gene. The CDR3 covers 20 residues. The CDR3 nucleotides are TGTGCCTGGACCCCTCCTCCCGGGACAGGGTGGCCGTCTTTCCAAGAGACCCAGTACTTC. As protein: CAWTPPPGTGWPSFQETQYF.